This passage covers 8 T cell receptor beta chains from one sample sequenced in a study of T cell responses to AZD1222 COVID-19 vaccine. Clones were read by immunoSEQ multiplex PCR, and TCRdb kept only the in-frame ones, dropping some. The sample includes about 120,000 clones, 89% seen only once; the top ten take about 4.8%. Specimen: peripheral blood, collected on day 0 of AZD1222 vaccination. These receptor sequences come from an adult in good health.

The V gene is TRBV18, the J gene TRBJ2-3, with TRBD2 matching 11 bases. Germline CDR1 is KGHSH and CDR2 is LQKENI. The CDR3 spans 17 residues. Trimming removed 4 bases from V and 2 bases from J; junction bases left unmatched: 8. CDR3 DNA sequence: TGTGCCAGCTCACTGACTAGCGGGGTGTACTTCACAGATACGCAGTATTTT. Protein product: CASSLTSGVYFTDTQYF.

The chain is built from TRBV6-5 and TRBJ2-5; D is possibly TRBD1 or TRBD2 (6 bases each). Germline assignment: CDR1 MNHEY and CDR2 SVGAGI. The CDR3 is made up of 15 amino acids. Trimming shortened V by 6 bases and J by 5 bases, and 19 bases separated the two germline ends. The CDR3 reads CASRPRRGAHETQYF. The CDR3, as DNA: TGTGCCAGCAGGCCCCGAAGGGGGGCGCATGAGACCCAGTACTTC.

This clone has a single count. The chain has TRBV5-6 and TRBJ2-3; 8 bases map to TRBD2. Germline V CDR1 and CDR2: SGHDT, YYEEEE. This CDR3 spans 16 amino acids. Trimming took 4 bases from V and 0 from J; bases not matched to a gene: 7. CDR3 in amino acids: CASSVIGTSSTDTQYF. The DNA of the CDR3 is TGTGCCAGCAGCGTAATCGGGACTAGTAGCACAGATACGCAGTATTTT.

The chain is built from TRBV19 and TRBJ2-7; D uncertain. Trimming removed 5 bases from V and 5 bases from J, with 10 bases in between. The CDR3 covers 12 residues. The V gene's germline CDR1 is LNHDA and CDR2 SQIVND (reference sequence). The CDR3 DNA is TGTGCCAGTAGTGGTTTGGTAAACGAGCAGTACTTC. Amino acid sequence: CASSGLVNEQYF.

DNA for the CDR3: TGTGCCAGCAGCTTAGTATTCGAGAACACTGAAGCTTTCTTT. Its translation: CASSLVFENTEAFF. The V gene is TRBV7-9, the J gene TRBJ1-1, with D unresolved. Deletions cut 1 base from V and 1 base from J, with 7 bases between. This CDR3 region has 14 residues. Germline V gene sequence: CDR1 SEHNR, CDR2 FQNEAQ (reference sequence).

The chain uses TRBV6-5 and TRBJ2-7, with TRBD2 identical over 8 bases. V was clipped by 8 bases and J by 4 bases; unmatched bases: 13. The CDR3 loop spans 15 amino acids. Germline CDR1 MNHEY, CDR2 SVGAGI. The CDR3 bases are TGTGCCAGCTCCCTTCCGGGGGGGAGTAGATACGAGCAGTACTTC. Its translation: CASSLPGGSRYEQYF.

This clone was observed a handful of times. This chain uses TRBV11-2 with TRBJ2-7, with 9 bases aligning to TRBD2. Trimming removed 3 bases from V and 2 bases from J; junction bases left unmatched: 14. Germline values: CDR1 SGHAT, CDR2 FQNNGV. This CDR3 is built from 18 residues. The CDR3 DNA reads TGTGCCAGCAGCTTCCCCCCCGTGGGAGCGGGAGGCACCTACGAGCAGTACTTC. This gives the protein CASSFPPVGAGGTYEQYF.

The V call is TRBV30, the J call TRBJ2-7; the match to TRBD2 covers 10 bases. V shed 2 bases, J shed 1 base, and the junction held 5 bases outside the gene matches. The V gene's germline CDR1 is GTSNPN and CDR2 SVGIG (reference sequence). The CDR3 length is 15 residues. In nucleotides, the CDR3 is TGTGCCTGGAGTCCTCTAGCGGGAGTTTCCTACGAGCAGTACTTC. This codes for CAWSPLAGVSYEQYF.